These 26 T cell receptor beta chains were sequenced from one sample in a study of OX40 agonist ivuxolimab in advanced cancers. Repertoires were generated with immunoSEQ multiplex PCR, while TCRdb's copy carries only in-frame clones and drops some. The sample has over 55,000 clones; 80% to 90% are singletons. This specimen consisted of CD4+ or CD8+ T cells sorted from blood, obtained in a trial of the OX40 agonist ivuxolimab. The receptor source for this set is an adult with an advanced solid tumor such as melanoma, head and neck, liver or kidney cancer.

The chain carries TRBV9 and TRBJ2-3; D gene ambiguous. CDR1 is SGDLS and CDR2 is YYNGEE in the germline V gene. The CDR3 contains 15 residues. V lost 0 bases to trimming and J lost 0 bases, with 8 bases between them. CDR3 bases: TGTGCCAGCAGCGTAGCGGGTCCTAGCACAGATACGCAGTATTTT. The encoded protein is CASSVAGPSTDTQYF.

The chain uses TRBV6-1 and TRBJ2-1, with 8 bases fitting TRBD1. V shed 4 bases and J 0 bases; nucleotides not matched to a gene: 14. The CDR3 is made up of 19 amino acids. Germline V CDR1 and CDR2: MNHNS, SASEGT. CDR3 region: CASSVRTGSAKPSYNEQFF. CDR3 nucleotides: TGTGCCAGCAGTGTTAGGACAGGGTCCGCAAAACCCTCCTACAATGAGCAGTTCTTC.

As DNA, the CDR3 is TGCAGCACGTATCAGGGGGCCGATAGCCACAATGAGCAGTTCTTC. Translation: CSTYQGADSHNEQFF. The rearrangement uses TRBV29-1 and TRBJ2-1; TRBD1 aligns across 8 bases. CDR1 is SQVTM, CDR2 ANQGSEA, per germline. The CDR3 covers 15 residues. The V and J ends lost 8 bases and 5 bases, in that order; junction bases with no gene match: 14.

The chain links TRBV20-1 to TRBJ2-7; D not certain. This CDR3 is built from 11 residues. The germline CDR1 and CDR2 sequences are DFQATT and SNEGSKA (reference sequence). With 7 bases removed from V and 0 bases from J, the gap between germline ends came to 7 bases. DNA of the CDR3: TGCAGTGGCTTGAGCTCCTACGAGCAGTACTTC. It translates to CSGLSSYEQYF.

CDR3 amino acids: CATSRDLWDGSGANVLTF. The CDR3 coding sequence is TGTGCCACCAGCAGAGATCTTTGGGACGGCTCTGGGGCCAACGTCCTGACTTTC. The chain is built from TRBV15 and TRBJ2-6; D assignment may be TRBD1 or TRBD2 (5 bases each). V gave up 0 bases and J gave up 0 bases, with 12 bases separating them. The CDR3 spans 18 residues. Germline V gives CDR1 LNHNV, CDR2 YYDKDF (reference sequence).

The V call is TRBV11-1, the J call TRBJ1-2; 8 bases align to TRBD1. J gave up 1 base and V 5 bases, and 6 bases lay outside the gene matches. CDR1 is SGHAT and CDR2 is FQDESV in the germline V gene (reference sequence). The CDR3 is 15 amino acids. CDR3: CASSTQTGDNYGYTF. CDR3 nucleotides: TGTGCCAGCAGCACGCAGACAGGGGATAACTATGGCTACACCTTC.

The chain uses TRBV2 and TRBJ2-1, with a weak D call TRBD2 (5 bases). This CDR3 region has 15 residues. The V gene lost 3 bases and the J gene lost 0 bases, with 9 bases spanning the gap. Germline CDR1 reads SNHLY; CDR2 reads FYNNEI. The chain's CDR3 is CASSEDGLSYNEQFF. The CDR3, as DNA: TGTGCCAGCAGTGAGGATGGACTCTCCTACAATGAGCAGTTCTTC.

This chain links TRBV7-8 with TRBJ2-3; TRBD1 agrees at 8 bases. The CDR3 totals 14 residues. J lost 4 bases, V lost 5 bases, and 5 bases had no gene match. Germline V gives CDR1 SGHVS, CDR2 FQNEAQ. The CDR3 DNA sequence: TGTGCCAGCAGCCGAGGACAGGGTTCAGATACGCAGTATTTT. Its translation: CASSRGQGSDTQYF. The variable domain in full, with the rest retrieved from reference TRBV7-8 and TRBJ2-3, is GAGVSQSPRYKVAKRGQDVALRCDPISGHVSLFWYQQALGQGPEFLTYFQNEAQLDKSGLPSDRFFAERPEGSVSTLKIQRTQQEDSAVYLCASSRGQGSDTQYFGPGTRLTVL.

The chain carries TRBV29-1 and TRBJ2-1; D is uncertain. V shed 0 bases and J shed 6 bases, with 9 bases lying between them. Looked up from germline, CDR1 is SQVTM and CDR2 is ANQGSEA. The CDR3 length is 13 residues. The CDR3, as DNA: TGCAGCGTTGAAGAAAGACGGTCCAATGAGCAGTTCTTC. Amino acids: CSVEERRSNEQFF.

This rearrangement joins TRBV11-1 to TRBJ1-2, with D tentatively TRBD1 (6 bases). Trimming took off 2 bases at V and 1 base at J, with 17 bases between the two ends. Germline assignment: CDR1 SGHAT and CDR2 FQDESV (reference sequence). The CDR3 sequence is 17 residues long. CDR3 protein: CASSLNSQGNLNYGYTF. CDR3 in DNA: TGTGCCAGCAGCTTAAATTCCCAGGGGAACCTTAACTATGGCTACACCTTC. Supplemented by reference TRBV11-1 and TRBJ1-2, the full variable domain reads EAEVAQSPRYKITEKSQAVAFWCDPISGHATLYWYRQILGQGPELLVQFQDESVVDDSQLPKDRFSAERLKGVDSTLKIQPAELGDSAMYLCASSLNSQGNLNYGYTFGSGTRLTVV.

V is TRBV19 and J is TRBJ2-1, with 9 bases fitting TRBD2. This CDR3 region has 17 residues. J lost 8 bases, V lost 5 bases, and 16 bases had no gene match. Germline lookup yields CDR1 LNHDA and CDR2 SQIVND (reference sequence). The CDR3 region has the DNA TGTGCCAGTAGTCCCCGGGACCTAGCGGGGCCGATCGATGAGCAGTTCTTC. Its translation is CASSPRDLAGPIDEQFF.

This chain uses TRBV7-9 with TRBJ2-2, with no clear D. Germline V gene lookup returns CDR1 SEHNR and CDR2 FQNEAQ (reference sequence). The V end lost 4 bases, the J end lost 4 bases, and 7 bases lay between the germline ends. The CDR3 is 13 residues long. The CDR3 DNA reads TGTGCCAGCAGCTCCAAGGGCACCGGGGAGCTGTTTTTT. Protein product: CASSSKGTGELFF.

The rearrangement links TRBV9 to TRBJ2-7; 8 bases fit TRBD1. The CDR3 is 17 residues long. The germline gives CDR1 SGDLS, CDR2 YYNGEE. The junction had 12 bases not matched to a gene; V was cut back by 0 bases and J by 4 bases. The CDR3, as DNA: TGTGCCAGCAGCGTAGGAGGACAGGGTCCTTTCCAGTACGAGCAGTACTTC. Encoded protein: CASSVGGQGPFQYEQYF.

The chain recombines TRBV5-4 with TRBJ1-1, with no clear D. This CDR3 region has 16 residues. Germline assignment: CDR1 SGHNT and CDR2 YYREEE (reference sequence). The V end lost 3 bases, the J end lost 2 bases, and 17 bases lay between the germline ends. DNA of the CDR3: TGTGCCAGCAGCTCCGACATATTTTGGGGAAACACTGAAGCTTTCTTT. It is translated as CASSSDIFWGNTEAFF.

This sequence joins TRBV19 and TRBJ1-5; possibly TRBD1 for D (6 bases). CDR3 length: 14 residues. From germline, CDR1 is LNHDA and CDR2 SQIVND (reference sequence). V shed 5 bases and J shed 5 bases, with 13 bases lying between them. The CDR3 loop is CASSPWTVDQPQHF. DNA of the CDR3: TGTGCCAGTAGTCCATGGACAGTGGATCAGCCCCAGCATTTT.

This clone was seen a handful of times. CDR3 in DNA: TGTGCCATCAGTCCAGACAGGGGTTCACCCCTCCACTTT. Amino acids: CAISPDRGSPLHF. The J gene is TRBJ1-6, the V gene TRBV10-3; 8 bases are shared with TRBD1. J gave up 9 bases and V 5 bases, and 3 bases lay outside the gene matches. CDR1 and CDR2 (germline): ENHRY, SYGVKD. The CDR3 is 13 residues long.

The V and J genes are TRBV5-1 and TRBJ2-5; 8 bases map to TRBD2. CDR3 size: 15 residues. The J segment lost 5 bases and the V segment lost 3 bases, leaving 9 bases of the junction unmatched. Per germline, CDR1 SGHRS and CDR2 YFSETQ. The CDR3: CASSSSPAGVETQYF. In DNA form, the CDR3 reads TGCGCCAGCAGCTCCAGCCCAGCGGGGGTTGAGACCCAGTACTTC.

V is TRBV2 and J is TRBJ2-7; 7 positions agree with TRBD2. CDR3 length: 18 amino acids. With 4 bases clipped from V and 0 bases from J, the junction kept 15 bases outside the gene matches. The germline CDR1 and CDR2 sequences are SNHLY and FYNNEI. CDR3 sequence: CASSALPLSGTASYEQYF. CDR3 in DNA: TGTGCCAGCAGTGCATTGCCGCTAAGCGGGACGGCCTCCTACGAGCAGTACTTC.

The chain combines TRBV2 with TRBJ1-5, with 8 bases matching TRBD1. CDR3 size: 13 residues. J gave up 3 bases and V 6 bases, and 1 base lay outside the gene matches. The germline CDR1 and CDR2 sequences are SNHLY and FYNNEI. The CDR3 sequence is CASRGQANQPQHF. CDR3 nucleotide sequence: TGTGCCAGCAGGGGACAGGCCAATCAGCCCCAGCATTTT. The full variable domain, its missing parts supplied by reference TRBV2 and TRBJ1-5, is EPEVTQTPSHQVTQMGQEVILRCVPISNHLYFYWYRQILGQKVEFLVSFYNNEISEKSEIFDDQFSVERPDGSNFTLKIRSTKLEDSAMYFCASRGQANQPQHFGDGTRLSIL.

The chain uses TRBV6-5 and TRBJ1-5, with D perhaps matching TRBD1 (5 bases). CDR1 is MNHEY, CDR2 SVGAGI, per germline. The CDR3 is 13 amino acids. The V gene lost 6 bases and the J gene lost 4 bases, with 10 bases spanning the gap. DNA of the CDR3: TGTGCCAGCAGGAAGACAGAGAATCAGCCCCAGCATTTT. Protein: CASRKTENQPQHF.

The chain carries TRBV5-1 and TRBJ1-2; possibly TRBD1 for D (6 bases). The V gene's germline CDR1 is SGHRS and CDR2 YFSETQ. CDR3 length equals 15 residues. The V gene lost 4 bases and the J gene lost 4 bases, with 17 bases spanning the gap. The CDR3 nucleotides read TGCGCCAGCAGCCTAACGCCGGACAGTCTCTATGGCTACACCTTC. This codes for CASSLTPDSLYGYTF. The full variable domain, completed using reference TRBV5-1 and TRBJ1-2, is KAGVTQTPRYLIKTRGQQVTLSCSPISGHRSVSWYQQTPGQGLQFLFEYFSETQRNKGNFPGRFSGRQFSNSRSEMNVSTLELGDSALYLCASSLTPDSLYGYTFGSGTRLTVV.

The V gene is TRBV18, the J gene TRBJ1-6; D is unresolved. CDR3 length: 15 amino acids. The germline V gene has CDR1 KGHSH and CDR2 LQKENI. V dropped 3 bases and J dropped 11 bases, with 17 bases sitting between them. The CDR3 region has the DNA TGTGCCAGCTCACCCGTTTTTTCTACAAGGGCACCCCTCCACTTT. This translates into CASSPVFSTRAPLHF.

CDR3 protein: CASSYGEWTGGYTF. The CDR3 nucleotides read TGTGCCAGCAGTTACGGGGAATGGACAGGCGGCTACACCTTC. This sequence joins TRBV6-5 and TRBJ1-2; 7 bases fit TRBD1. CDR1 is MNHEY and CDR2 is SVGAGI in the germline V gene. The ends lost 2 bases at V and 8 bases at J; junction bases unmatched: 8. The CDR3 totals 14 residues.

The V and J genes are TRBV19 and TRBJ1-5, with D unclear. V lost 3 bases, J lost 4 bases, and 19 bases lay in between. The CDR3 has 17 amino acids. In germline, CDR1 is LNHDA, CDR2 SQIVND (reference sequence). The CDR3 loop is CASSINGPIGPNQPQHF. The CDR3 bases are TGTGCCAGTAGTATTAACGGGCCAATCGGGCCAAATCAGCCCCAGCATTTT. Looking up the rest from reference TRBV19 and TRBJ1-5 gives the full variable domain: DGGITQSPKYLFRKEGQNVTLSCEQNLNHDAMYWYRQDPGQGLRLIYYSQIVNDFQKGDIAEGYSVSREKKESFPLTVTSAQKNPTAFYLCASSINGPIGPNQPQHFGDGTRLSIL.

CDR3 DNA sequence: TGTGCCAGCAGCTACTGGGGGGCAGATACGCAGTATTTT. Translated, it gives CASSYWGADTQYF. V and J are TRBV11-2 and TRBJ2-3; D is perhaps TRBD2 (6 bases). V dropped 4 bases and J dropped 4 bases, with 9 bases sitting between them. This CDR3 has 13 amino acids. CDR1 is SGHAT and CDR2 is FQNNGV in the germline V gene.

The rearrangement links TRBV9 to TRBJ2-5; a possible D gene is TRBD2 (6 bases). CDR1 and CDR2 (germline): SGDLS, YYNGEE. V was pared by 3 bases and J by 7 bases, with 16 bases between. This CDR3 has 14 residues. The CDR3 loop is CASSDQRAPGTQYF. DNA of the CDR3: TGTGCCAGCAGCGATCAGCGGGCCCCCGGGACCCAGTACTTC.